The 6 T cell receptor beta chains reported below all come from one sample, sequenced in a study of T cell repertoires in cytomegalovirus infection. What these receptors recognize is not known. TCRdb analysed the reads with MiXCR anew, one entry per CDR3 protein. The sample records under 850,000 distinct CDR3 sequences, roughly 30% being singletons. The material was cultured PBMCs, obtained from culture after CMV antigen stimulation. Source of these receptors: a human donor in good health (CMV status not recorded). Some clones in this sample may be carry-over from other donors' samples.

This clonotype was observed a handful of times. The chain links TRBV12-5 to TRBJ1-6; no definite D call. Germline CDR1 and CDR2: LGHNT and FRNRAP. This CDR3 contains 14 residues. The germline V and J ends were trimmed by 7 bases and 5 bases, with 12 bases remaining between them. The CDR3 is CASALGNNNSPLHF. CDR3 bases: TGTGCTAGTGCCTTGGGGAATAATAATTCACCCCTCCACTTT. Full variable domain (remainder filled in from reference TRBV12-5 and TRBJ1-6): DARVTQTPRHKVTEMGQEVTMRCQPILGHNTVFWYRQTMMQGLELLAYFRNRAPLDDSGMPKDRFSAEMPDATLATLKIQPSEPRDSAVYFCASALGNNNSPLHFGNGTRLTVT.

V gene TRBV12-3 or TRBV12-4 combines with J gene TRBJ2-5, with 13 bases matching TRBD2. The V and J ends lost 6 bases and 4 bases, in that order; junction bases with no gene match: 11. The length of the CDR3 is 17 residues. Here the CDR3 reads CASSYQTSGGIGETQYF. Here the CDR3 DNA reads TGTGCCAGCAGCTACCAGACTAGCGGGGGGATCGGAGAGACCCAGTACTTC.

The chain uses TRBV6-6 and TRBJ2-1; D assignment may be TRBD1 or TRBD2 (5 bases each). V lost 2 bases and J lost 7, with 9 bases in between. The CDR3 is made up of 13 amino acids. CDR1 is MNHNY, CDR2 SVGAGI, per germline (reference sequence). DNA of the CDR3: TGTGCCAGCAGTTACCTAGCAGGGAATGAGCAGTTCTTC. Encoded protein: CASSYLAGNEQFF.

On this clonotype itself: Germline and junction disagree at one end, which may indicate a read error. The genes are TRBV7-2 and TRBJ2-1, with D possibly matching TRBD2 (5 bases). This CDR3 is built from 16 residues. Germline V gene sequence: CDR1 SGHTA, CDR2 FQGNSA. The CDR3 protein is CASSLNPASSFNEQFF. DNA of the CDR3: TGTGCCAGCAGCTTAAACCCCGCTAGCTCCTTCAATGAGCAGTTCTTC. The variable domain in full, completed from reference TRBV7-2 and TRBJ2-1, reads GAGVSQSPSNKVTEKGKDVELRCDPISGHTALYWYRQSLGQGLEFLIYFQGNSAPDKSGLPSDRFSAERTGGSVSTLTIQRTQQEDSAVYLCASSLNPASSFNEQFFGPGTRLTVL.

V is TRBV7-2 and J is TRBJ1-1; a possible D gene is TRBD1 (5 bases). Trimming took 1 base from V and 4 from J, leaving 10 bases between them. The germline V gene encodes CDR1 SGHTA and CDR2 FQGNSA. The CDR3 runs to 14 residues. The CDR3 DNA reads TGTGCCAGCAGCTTAGGTAGGGGATTCACTGAAGCTTTCTTT. Translated: CASSLGRGFTEAFF.

The V call is TRBV20-1, the J call TRBJ2-1; TRBD2 aligns across 8 bases. The ends lost 3 bases at V and 7 bases at J; junction bases unmatched: 11. The V gene's germline CDR1 is DFQATT and CDR2 SNEGSKA (reference sequence). CDR3 length: 15 residues. CDR3 region: CSASAGTRRLNEQFF. The CDR3 DNA is TGCAGTGCTAGCGCCGGGACTAGAAGACTGAATGAGCAGTTCTTC.